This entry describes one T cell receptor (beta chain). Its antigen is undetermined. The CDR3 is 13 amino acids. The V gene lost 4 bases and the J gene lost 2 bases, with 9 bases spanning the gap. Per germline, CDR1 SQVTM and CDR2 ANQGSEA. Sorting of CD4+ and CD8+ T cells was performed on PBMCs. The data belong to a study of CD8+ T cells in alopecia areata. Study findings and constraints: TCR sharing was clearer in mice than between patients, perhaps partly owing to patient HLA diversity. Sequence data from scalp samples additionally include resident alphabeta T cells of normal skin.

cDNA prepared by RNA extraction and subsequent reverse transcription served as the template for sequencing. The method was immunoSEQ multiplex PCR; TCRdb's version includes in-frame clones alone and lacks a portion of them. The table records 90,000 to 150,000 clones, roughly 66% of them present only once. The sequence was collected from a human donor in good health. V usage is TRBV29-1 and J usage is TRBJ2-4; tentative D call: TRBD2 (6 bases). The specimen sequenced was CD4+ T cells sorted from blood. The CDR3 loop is CSVVRGSKNIQYF. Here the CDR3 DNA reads TGCAGCGTTGTTCGGGGGTCCAAAAACATTCAGTACTTC.